The sequence of this T cell receptor (beta chain) was determined in a study of blood T cell repertoires in COVID-19 (dated by TCRdb to the early 2020s). In the study overall: The collaborator samples originated in the United States, Italy and Spain and spanned the acute and convalescent phases of COVID-19. A freely available public database, intended as a resource for researchers studying the immune response to SARS-CoV-2, is where the repertoires were released. The dataset comprised deeply sampled blood TCRbeta repertoires from subjects exposed to, actively infected with, or recovered from COVID-19. The material from the prospective study consisted of cDNA or gDNA derived from T cells, B-cell-depleted T cells, or PBMCs. Where available, HLA class I and class II types were obtained from metadata supplied by the sample provider rather than from assay-based typing. Samples came from the ongoing ImmuneRACE study (first 160 participants) plus 1,254 subjects from 6 global collaborators. Sample metadata almost always included a de-identified subject ID, COVID-19 status, age in years and sex. Results the study describes overall, beyond this receptor: How much clinical and demographic metadata was included differed by source and by participant, and the metadata was provided uncurated.

This clone showed up just a few times. Its cognate antigen has yet to be identified. No quality values exist for individual bases; no much larger clone is one base distant. The immunoSEQ Assay, a bias-controlled multiplex PCR, was used to amplify TCRbeta CDR3 regions from genomic DNA. From the authors' description of their analysis: The number of nucleated cells in each sample was estimated by amplification of reference gene primers within the assay. Sequence reads were collapsed and filtered to measure the absolute abundance of every unique TCRbeta CDR3 rearrangement. For each sample, productive Simpson clonality was calculated as the square root of Simpson's diversity index over productive rearrangements. TCRdb's version of the immuneACCESS table is confined to in-frame rearrangements and falls short of the full clone set. An unresolved V gene accounts for under half of the shortfall where checked; the remainder is of unknown origin. V and J calls plus clone size are reproduced from that table; the DNA served to infer D and trimming. Here the sample has tens of thousands of clones; approximately 85% occur a single time. Together, the top ten hold 6.5% of the sample.

Collaborating institutions collected whole blood in K2EDTA tubes following their own protocols. For TCRbeta analysis, collaborators shipped samples in one of three forms: frozen whole blood, isolated PBMCs, or DNA extracted from either of those sample types. This TCR came from a man aged 55 to 70 with acute or convalescent COVID-19. Sequencing was done on a sample of peripheral blood.

The DNA is TGTGCCACCAGTACCACTAGCGGGCGGCTTTGGGAGCAGTACTTC. Translated, it reads CATSTTSGRLWEQYF. In this chain, TRBV24-1 is recombined with TRBJ2-7, with 9 bases in between that match TRBD2. Trimming accounts for 6 bases at V and 7 bases at J, while the number of junction bases matched to no gene is 12. The germline V gene yields KGHDR for CDR1 and SFDVKD for CDR2. The CDR3 starts with the cysteine, ends with the phenylalanine, and has 15 residues. The entry retains the CDR3 DNA only, 45 bases that are in frame from base 1.